The sequence of this TCR beta chain was determined in a study of cytomegalovirus exposure and HLA in healthy donors. The CDR3 is 17 amino acids. V trimming: 5 bases; J trimming: 0 bases; junction bases outside the gene matches: 10. The germline V gene encodes CDR1 SNHLY and CDR2 FYNNEI. Vbeta (60) and Jbeta (13) primers were used in the PCR. TCRdb's table, derived via immunoSEQ multiplex PCR, lists solely in-frame clones and lacks some. The sample comprises 130,000 to 150,000 clones, 74% of which are singletons, and 4.3% rests with the top ten. Sequenced: PBMCs. The chain employs TRBV2 and TRBJ1-5, with TRBD1 identical over 7 bases. The receptor comes from a man between 18 and 29 years old in good health and CMV-seropositive. CDR3 DNA: TGTGCCAGCAGTCCCCGACAGGGAGAAATTAGCAATCAGCCCCAGCATTTT. This sequence encodes CASSPRQGEISNQPQHF. Using reference TRBV2 and TRBJ1-5 for the parts outside the CDR3, the full variable domain is EPEVTQTPSHQVTQMGQEVILRCVPISNHLYFYWYRQILGQKVEFLVSFYNNEISEKSEIFDDQFSVERPDGSNFTLKIRSTKLEDSAMYFCASSPRQGEISNQPQHFGDGTRLSIL.